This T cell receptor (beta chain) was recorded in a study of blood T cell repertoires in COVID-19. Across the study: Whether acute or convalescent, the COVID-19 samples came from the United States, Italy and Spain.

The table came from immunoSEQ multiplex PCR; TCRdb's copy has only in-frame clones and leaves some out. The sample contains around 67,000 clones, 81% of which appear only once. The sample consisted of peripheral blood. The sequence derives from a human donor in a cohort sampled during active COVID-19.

Here the CDR3 reads CASSSLGASLGTQYF. For the CDR3, the DNA is TGTGCCAGCAGTTCCCTGGGGGCTAGCCTGGGGACCCAGTACTTC. The V and J genes are TRBV7-8 and TRBJ2-5; possibly TRBD1 for D (6 bases). CDR1 is SGHVS and CDR2 is FQNEAQ in the germline V gene. V lost 6 bases, J lost 7 bases, and 21 bases lay in between. The CDR3 totals 15 residues.